The rows below give T cell receptor beta chains drawn from one sample of a study of early T cells in non-severe SARS-CoV-2 infection. TCRdb itself ran the 5' RACE reads through MiXCR, one entry per CDR3 protein. The sample shows 40,000 to 55,000 distinct CDR3 sequences, about a quarter of them seen only once. The sample in question was whole blood, obtained at baseline. The receptor source for this set is an adult who was a healthcare worker with PCR-confirmed SARS-CoV-2 infection or an uninfected control (not recorded which). Each CDR3 is given with its conserved first and last residue. D genes are given only for firm matches. Only part of the rows carry a size: once, few, many, or a class if the clone is expanded.

>TRBV12-3/TRBV12-4|TRBJ1-3|.|.
TGTGCCAGCAGTTTAACCACACGGGACAACTCTGGAAACACCATATATTTT
CASSLTTRDNSGNTIYF
>TRBV11-2|TRBJ1-1|few|.
TGTGCCAGCAGCCGGTGGGAGGAAACTGAAGCTTTCTTT
CASSRWEETEAFF
>TRBV12-3/TRBV12-4|TRBJ1-6|.|.
TGTGCCAGCACCCTCGGAGGGCGGCATAATTCACCCCTCCACTTT
CASTLGGRHNSPLHF
>TRBV6-2/TRBV6-3|TRBJ1-1|few|.
TGTGCCAGCATCGACAACTCTGGGGACACTGAAGCTTTCTTT
CASIDNSGDTEAFF
>TRBV6-2/TRBV6-3|TRBJ1-1|few|.
TGTGCCAACAGACTGTACAGGGACACTGAAGCTTTCTTT
CANRLYRDTEAFF
>TRBV6-5|TRBJ1-2|.|TRBD1
TGTGCCAGCACACGAGGACAGGGGGAGTGGGAGGGCTACACCTTC
CASTRGQGEWEGYTF
>TRBV6-5|TRBJ1-6|once|.
TGTGCCAGCAGTTACTTACGAATTAATTCACCCCTCCACTTT
CASSYLRINSPLHF
>TRBV20-1|TRBJ1-4|.|.
TGCAGTGCTGAGGGGGTAATAGGCGAAAAACTGTTTTTT
CSAEGVIGEKLFF
>TRBV4-2|TRBJ1-1|few|.
TGTGCCAGCAGCCAAGAGCGGCAGGGTGAAGCTTTCTTT
CASSQERQGEAFF
>TRBV12-3/TRBV12-4|TRBJ1-5|few|.
TGTGCCAGCAGTCTGGCCGGGGGTGCGAATCAGCCCCAGCATTTT
CASSLAGGANQPQHF
>TRBV7-9|TRBJ2-7|.|.
TGTGCCAGCAGCTTAGCCAGGTCCTACGAGCAGTACTTC
CASSLARSYEQYF
>TRBV4-2|TRBJ1-2|.|.
TGTGCCAGCAGCCAAGATACCACAGTCTATCGCTACACCTTC
CASSQDTTVYRYTF
>TRBV12-5|TRBJ1-5|few|TRBD1
TGTGCTAGTGGACCAACCGGGACAGGGGTTAATCAGCCCCAGCATTTT
CASGPTGTGVNQPQHF
>TRBV6-2/TRBV6-3|TRBJ2-3|many|TRBD2
TGTGCCAGCAGTAGCGGGGGGGCCACAGATACGCAGTATTTT
CASSSGGATDTQYF
>TRBV6-1|TRBJ2-7|few|.
TGTGCCAGCAGTAGAGACCAAGAATACGAGCAGTACTTC
CASSRDQEYEQYF
>TRBV29-1|TRBJ2-2|.|.
TGCAGCGTTGAGGGCAGGAACACCGGGGAGCTGTTTTTT
CSVEGRNTGELFF
>TRBV7-2|TRBJ2-7|few|TRBD2
TGTGCCAGCAGCCCCCGGACTAGCGGGGGGGGTTACGAGCAGTACTTC
CASSPRTSGGGYEQYF
>TRBV7-2|TRBJ2-3|few|.
TGTGCCAGCAGCGCAGGGATTGTCACAGATACGCAGTATTTT
CASSAGIVTDTQYF
>TRBV5-1|TRBJ1-4|.|TRBD1
TGCGCCAGCAGCGTCCAGGGGGCACCTAATGAAAAACTGTTTTTT
CASSVQGAPNEKLFF
>TRBV7-8|TRBJ2-1|few|.
TGTGCCAGCAGCACCGAGCTGGGAAACAATGAGCAGTTCTTC
CASSTELGNNEQFF
>TRBV5-1|TRBJ1-5|many|.
TGCGCCAGCAGCTTAGGGGTTTTAGAGGGCAATCAGCCCCAGCATTTT
CASSLGVLEGNQPQHF
>TRBV2|TRBJ2-3|.|.
TGTGCCAGCAGCGAGGCCACGGATACGCAGTATTTT
CASSEATDTQYF
>TRBV28|TRBJ2-7|few|TRBD1
TGTGCCAGCAGTTCCCTCCTAAGACAGGGGGGGTACGAGCAGTACTTC
CASSSLLRQGGYEQYF
>TRBV6-4|TRBJ2-2|.|TRBD2
TGTGCCAGCAGTGACAGCGGGGGTTACACCGGGGAGCTGTTTTTT
CASSDSGGYTGELFF
>TRBV5-6|TRBJ2-1|.|.
TGTGCCAGCAGCTTGGACTACAATGAGCAGTTCTTC
CASSLDYNEQFF
>TRBV6-2/TRBV6-3|TRBJ2-7|.|.
TGTGCCAGCAGTTACAAGACAACCTACGAGCAGTACTTC
CASSYKTTYEQYF
>TRBV11-1|TRBJ2-1|.|.
TGTGCCAGCAGCTTAGGGACAGAATACAATGAGCAGTTCTTC
CASSLGTEYNEQFF
>TRBV12-3/TRBV12-4|TRBJ2-7|few|TRBD2
TGTGCCAGCAGCCCTCGACTAGCCAAAACCACCCCCCACGAGCAGTACTTC
CASSPRLAKTTPHEQYF
>TRBV7-9|TRBJ2-7|.|.
TGTGCCAGCAGCTTACCGGGGCGCGGCGACGAGCAGTACTTC
CASSLPGRGDEQYF
>TRBV6-5|TRBJ2-3|.|.
TGTGCCAGCAGTCAGACCACAGATACGCAGTATTTT
CASSQTTDTQYF
>TRBV5-5|TRBJ2-5|.|.
TGTGCCAGCAGCAGCCCACAGGGTCAGGAGACCCAGTACTTC
CASSSPQGQETQYF
>TRBV14|TRBJ2-5|.|TRBD1
TGTGCCAGCAGCCAAGAAGGACAGGGAGAGACCCAGTACTTC
CASSQEGQGETQYF
>TRBV7-2|TRBJ1-2|.|.
TGTGCCAGCAGCTTTAGGCAGTATGGCTACACCTTC
CASSFRQYGYTF
>TRBV5-1|TRBJ2-3|.|.
TGCGCCAGCAGCTTGATGAGGGGGGCCCCAGATACGCAGTATTTT
CASSLMRGAPDTQYF
>TRBV7-2|TRBJ1-6|once|TRBD1
TGTGCCAGCAGCTCACCGGGACAGGCTAATTCACCCCTCCACTTT
CASSSPGQANSPLHF
>TRBV4-3|TRBJ2-3|few|TRBD2
TGCGCCAGCAGCCAAGATGGGGAGGGTACGCAGTATTTT
CASSQDGEGTQYF
>TRBV7-9|TRBJ1-6|.|.
TGTGCCAGCACCACGGGCCCCTATAATTCACCCCTCCACTTT
CASTTGPYNSPLHF
>TRBV2|TRBJ1-4|once|.
TGTGCCAGCACCCCCAGTAGGGGAGCTAATGAAAAACTGTTTTTT
CASTPSRGANEKLFF
>TRBV6-5|TRBJ2-5|.|.
TGTGCCAGCATCGAAAATTGGGGGGCCAGAGAGACCCAGTACTTC
CASIENWGARETQYF
>TRBV6-2/TRBV6-3|TRBJ2-1|.|.
TGTGCCACCCTTATGGGGGGCAATGAGCAGTTCTTC
CATLMGGNEQFF
>TRBV6-1|TRBJ1-5|few|.
TGTGCCAGCAGTGTAACAGCGGGCCGCAGCAATCAGCCCCAGCATTTT
CASSVTAGRSNQPQHF
>TRBV7-9|TRBJ1-6|few|.
TGTGCCAGCAGCCCTCCGGGCACCTATAATTCACCCCTCCACTTT
CASSPPGTYNSPLHF
>TRBV7-2|TRBJ2-3|.|TRBD2
TGTGCCAGCAGCTTCCTAGCGGGCGGAATGGGAGATACGCAGTATTTT
CASSFLAGGMGDTQYF
>TRBV10-1|TRBJ2-7|few|TRBD1
TGCGCCAGCAGTAGTACCGGGACAGGGTCCTACGAGCAGTACTTC
CASSSTGTGSYEQYF
>TRBV5-1|TRBJ1-1|few|.
TGCGCCAGCAGCTCAGAGGGAATTTATGAAGCTTTCTTT
CASSSEGIYEAFF
>TRBV27|TRBJ2-7|few|.
TGTGCCAGCAGTCTAAACAGGGTTTACGAGCAGTACTTC
CASSLNRVYEQYF
>TRBV5-6|TRBJ1-1|few|.
TGTGCCAGCAGCTCGGCGGGGCAGCAGAACACTGAAGCTTTCTTT
CASSSAGQQNTEAFF